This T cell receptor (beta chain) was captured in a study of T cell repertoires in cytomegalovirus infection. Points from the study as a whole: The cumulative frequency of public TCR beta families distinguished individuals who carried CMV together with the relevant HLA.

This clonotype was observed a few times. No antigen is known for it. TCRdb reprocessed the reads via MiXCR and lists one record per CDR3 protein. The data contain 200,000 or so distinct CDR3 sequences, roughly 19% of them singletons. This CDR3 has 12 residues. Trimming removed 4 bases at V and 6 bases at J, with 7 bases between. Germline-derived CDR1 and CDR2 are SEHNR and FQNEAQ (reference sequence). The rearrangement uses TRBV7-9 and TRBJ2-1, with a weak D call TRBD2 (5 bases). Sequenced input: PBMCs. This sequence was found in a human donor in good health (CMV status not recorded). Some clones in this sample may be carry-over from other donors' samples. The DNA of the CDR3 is TGTGCCAGCAGCTCCGGGGTCAATGAGCAGTTCTTC. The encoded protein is CASSSGVNEQFF.